A selection of T cell receptor beta chains follows, all from one sample in a study of shared clonotypes between healthy human individuals. Produced via immunoSEQ multiplex PCR; TCRdb's table is partial and in-frame only. The sample includes 850,000 to 1,200,000 clones, 60% to 80% of them seen just once. Sequences were obtained from memory CD4+ T cells sorted from blood. All receptors derive from a man younger than 35 in good health. The CDR3 runs from the conserved cysteine through the conserved F or W. D genes are given only for firm matches. Some rows mark clone size as missing; the rest say once, few, many or name a class of expanded clone.

D gene | J gene | V gene | clone size | CDR3 protein | CDR3 DNA
NA | TRBJ2-2 | TRBV6-1 | few | CASAPGALNTGELFF | TGTGCCAGCGCCCCGGGGGCTCTGAACACCGGGGAGCTGTTTTTT
NA | TRBJ1-1 | TRBV19 | NA | CASSILGNTEAFF | TGTGCCAGTAGTATATTAGGGAACACTGAAGCTTTCTTT
NA | TRBJ2-3 | TRBV27 | NA | CASSFLTDTQYF | TGTGCCAGCAGTTTCCTCACAGATACGCAGTATTTT
NA | TRBJ1-1 | TRBV5-1 | few | CASSLEAYTEAFF | TGCGCCAGCAGCTTGGAGGCCTACACTGAAGCTTTCTTT
NA | TRBJ2-5 | TRBV11-2 | NA | CASSIALASVRETQYF | TGTGCCAGCAGCATCGCGCTAGCTTCGGTTCGAGAGACCCAGTACTTC
TRBD1 | TRBJ2-7 | TRBV30 | few | CAWSVDRDHEQYF | TGTGCCTGGAGTGTGGACAGGGACCACGAGCAGTACTTC
NA | TRBJ1-1 | TRBV19 | NA | CASSFSALMNTEAFF | TGTGCCAGTAGTTTTTCCGCACTAATGAACACTGAAGCTTTCTTT
TRBD1 | TRBJ1-6 | TRBV5-6 | NA | CASSLLAGTGSNSPLHF | TGTGCCAGCAGCTTGTTGGCCGGGACAGGTTCTAATTCACCCCTCCACTTT
TRBD1 | TRBJ2-5 | TRBV30 | NA | CAWSLGQGPQETQYF | TGTGCCTGGAGTCTAGGACAGGGCCCCCAAGAGACCCAGTACTTC
TRBD1 | TRBJ2-7 | TRBV10-3 | NA | CAIGTGTYEQYF | TGTGCCATAGGGACAGGGACCTACGAGCAGTACTTC
NA | TRBJ2-7 | TRBV2 | NA | CASSEDLWASYEQYF | TGTGCCAGCAGTGAAGACCTTTGGGCCTCCTACGAGCAGTACTTC
NA | TRBJ2-2 | TRBV15 | NA | CATSSVRRAGELFF | NA
TRBD1 | TRBJ1-3 | TRBV5-3 | NA | CARSAGQGLSGNTIYF | TGTGCCAGAAGCGCGGGACAGGGCCTATCTGGAAACACCATATATTTT
NA | TRBJ1-2 | TRBV7-9 | NA | CASSLLQGGGYTF | TGTGCCAGCAGCTTACTTCAGGGCGGCGGCTACACCTTC
NA | TRBJ1-4 | TRBV7-9 | few | CASSRAQQGGEKLFF | TGTGCCAGCAGCCGCGCCCAACAGGGAGGTGAAAAACTGTTTTTT
NA | TRBJ1-1 | TRBV19 | NA | CASSIGARGRNDTEAFF | TGTGCCAGTAGTATAGGGGCGCGGGGAAGGAATGACACTGAAGCTTTCTTT
TRBD2 | TRBJ2-7 | TRBV5-5 | NA | CASTRTGTSGYEQYF | TGTGCCAGCACAAGGACCGGGACTAGCGGCTACGAGCAGTACTTC
NA | TRBJ2-7 | TRBV5-4 | NA | CASSLSLSDSYEQYF | TGTGCCAGCAGCCTATCTCTGAGCGATTCCTACGAGCAGTACTTC
NA | TRBJ1-2 | TRBV27 | many | CASSLTEHRPLRRANYGYTF | TGTGCCAGCAGTTTAACTGAACACCGGCCCTTACGACGAGCTAACTATGGCTACACCTTC
NA | TRBJ1-2 | TRBV29-1 | few | CSVRDSRLGYTF | TGCAGCGTTCGCGACTCCCGACTTGGCTACACCTTC
NA | TRBJ1-5 | TRBV19 | NA | CASSIGGWANQPQHF | TGTGCCAGTAGTATAGGGGGTTGGGCCAATCAGCCCCAGCATTTT
NA | TRBJ2-5 | TRBV6-5 | NA | CASRRSGETQYF | TGTGCCAGCAGAAGGTCTGGAGAGACCCAGTACTTC
NA | TRBJ2-7 | TRBV7-9 | NA | CASSLGTGGVLVYEQYF | TGTGCCAGCAGCTTAGGTACAGGGGGGGTCTTAGTGTACGAGCAGTACTTC
TRBD1 | TRBJ1-6 | TRBV28 | few | CASSLRQGVGLLLHF | TGTGCCAGCAGTTTACGACAGGGTGTGGGCCTGCTACTCCACTTT
TRBD1 | TRBJ1-2 | TRBV5-1 | NA | CASSLTRAGGYGYTF | TGCGCCAGCAGCCTGACTAGGGCAGGGGGCTATGGCTACACCTTC
NA | TRBJ1-5 | TRBV19 | NA | CASTDSNQPQHF | TGTGCCAGTACAGATAGCAATCAGCCCCAGCATTTT
TRBD1 | TRBJ2-4 | TRBV2 | NA | CASSPQGLAKNIQYF | TGTGCCAGCAGTCCACAGGGGCTAGCCAAAAACATTCAGTACTTC
NA | TRBJ2-1 | TRBV7-2 | NA | CASRPGSLYNEQFF | TGTGCCAGCAGACCCGGGTCATTATACAATGAGCAGTTCTTC
NA | TRBJ2-5 | TRBV5-1 | NA | CASRLVQETQYF | TGCGCCAGCAGACTAGTCCAAGAGACCCAGTACTTC
NA | TRBJ1-6 | TRBV14 | NA | CASSQRGNSPLHF | TGTGCCAGCAGCCAACGCGGAAACTCACCCCTCCACTTT
NA | TRBJ2-7 | TRBV12-5 | NA | CASGLGLGSSYEQYF | TGTGCTAGTGGTTTGGGGCTCGGGAGCTCCTACGAGCAGTACTTC
TRBD1 | TRBJ2-7 | TRBV30 | few | CAWSDRGRVLAEQYF | TGTGCCTGGAGTGACAGGGGTCGGGTCCTTGCTGAGCAGTACTTC
TRBD1 | TRBJ1-5 | TRBV11-2 | NA | CASSFSGGNNQPQHF | TGTGCCAGCAGCTTCTCAGGGGGAAACAATCAGCCCCAGCATTTT
TRBD2 | TRBJ2-5 | TRBV25-1 | NA | CASSEKAGGLGTQYF | TGTGCCAGCAGTGAAAAAGCGGGAGGGCTCGGGACCCAGTACTTC
NA | TRBJ2-3 | TRBV5-1 | NA | CASSTGGRTLGDTQYF | TGCGCCAGCAGCACCGGTGGCAGGACCCTCGGGGATACGCAGTATTTT
NA | TRBJ2-5 | TRBV11-2 | NA | CASSLVGGPRKTQYF | TGTGCCAGCAGCTTAGTCGGGGGGCCAAGAAAGACCCAGTACTTC
TRBD2 | TRBJ2-3 | TRBV5-4 | NA | CASSSGLAGITDTQYF | TGTGCCAGCAGCTCGGGACTAGCGGGTATCACAGATACGCAGTATTTT
TRBD2 | TRBJ2-1 | TRBV28 | NA | CASTPLRAGDGYEQFF | TGTGCCAGCACCCCTCTTCGAGCGGGAGACGGGTATGAGCAGTTCTTC
TRBD1 | TRBJ1-2 | TRBV28 | NA | CASSPPQGGAYGYTF | TGTGCCAGCAGTCCACCCCAGGGGGGAGCCTACGGATACACCTTC
NA | TRBJ2-7 | TRBV7-9 | NA | CASSSWGTAEQYF | TGTGCCAGCAGCTCGTGGGGGACTGCTGAGCAGTACTTC
TRBD2 | TRBJ2-1 | TRBV7-9 | NA | CASSLAGLALHQFF | TGTGCCAGCAGCTTAGCGGGACTAGCTCTTCATCAGTTCTTC
NA | TRBJ1-3 | TRBV19 | NA | CASTPANSGNTIYF | TGTGCCAGCACGCCGGCGAATTCTGGAAACACCATATATTTT
TRBD1 | TRBJ2-2 | TRBV7-9 | NA | CASPAGQGANTGELFF | TGTGCCAGCCCCGCCGGACAGGGCGCGAACACCGGGGAGCTGTTTTTT
NA | TRBJ2-7 | TRBV7-2 | NA | CASSLETYSYEQYF | TGTGCCAGCAGCTTAGAGACATATTCCTACGAGCAGTACTTC
NA | TRBJ2-5 | TRBV5-4 | few | CASSLEGSQGTQYF | TGTGCCAGCAGCTTGGAAGGTTCACAGGGGACCCAGTACTTC
NA | TRBJ2-3 | TRBV5-4 | NA | CASSLGGPGTDTQYF | TGTGCCAGCAGCTTGGGGGGACCCGGCACAGATACGCAGTATTTT
NA | TRBJ2-5 | TRBV10-3 | NA | CAISDWGGETQYF | TGTGCCATCAGTGATTGGGGTGGAGAGACCCAGTACTTC
TRBD1 | TRBJ1-5 | TRBV5-1 | NA | CASSLDRGRGQPQHF | TGCGCCAGCAGCCTGGACAGGGGGCGCGGTCAGCCCCAGCATTTT
NA | TRBJ2-1 | TRBV7-9 | NA | CASSYYPPGPNRNEQFF | TGTGCCAGCAGCTACTATCCACCGGGCCCGAATCGCAATGAGCAGTTCTTC
NA | TRBJ1-5 | TRBV6-1 | NA | CASILDRDSNQPQHF | TGTGCCAGCATCCTCGACAGAGATAGCAATCAGCCCCAGCATTTT